This record concerns one T cell receptor (beta chain) sequence. Since no conserved phenylalanine or tryptophan closes the CDR3, a read error is the likely cause. The DNA is left out, because the CDR3 cannot be placed on it with certainty; the CDR3 is given as TCRdb lists it. The data were taken from a study of blood T cell repertoires in COVID-19. Across the study: Collection of acute and convalescent COVID-19 samples took place in the United States, Italy and Spain.

The method was immunoSEQ multiplex PCR; TCRdb's version includes in-frame clones alone and lacks a portion of them. The sample holds around 130,000 clones, 65% to 85% seen once. Sequencing used peripheral blood. This receptor was taken from a young man with COVID-19, enrolled during active disease.

The CDR3 is CASTPRGLSG. The chain employs TRBV19 and TRBJ1-3. Germline CDR1 and CDR2: LNHDA and SQIVND (reference sequence). The CDR3 spans 10 residues, counting both ends.